This T cell receptor beta chain emerged from a study of cytomegalovirus exposure and HLA in healthy donors (dated by TCRdb to the late 2010s). Context from the whole study: In an earlier analysis of roughly 590 of the donors, roughly 300 Gb of sequence data and about 110 million unique TCR beta sequences from roughly 190 million T cells were reported. Approximately 310 gigabases of sequencing data and around 87 million unique TCR sequences were included in an early release covering under 650 HLA-typed donors. Of the 300 to 400 genotyped donors, around 81% fell in the genetic ancestry cluster associated with self-reported Caucasian donors. The study aimed to test whether signatures of past pathogen exposure could be identified by cataloging public T cell receptors. The study used immunosequencing to profile the T cell repertoires of more than 650 subjects and linked those repertoires to cytomegalovirus serostatus. Along with the approximately 700-subject first cohort, a separate validation cohort of over a hundred different subjects was used. The study combined high-throughput TCR immunosequencing, statistical association of individual TCRs with disease status, and machine learning to predict cytomegalovirus infection status. To study patterns of TCR occurrence, a later analysis re-analyzed previously published TCR beta repertoires from more than 550 donors and added high-resolution HLA genotyping. The later analysis used no new phenotypic data to find candidate immune exposures, relying instead on TCR beta sequences and their occurrence across donors. An earlier analysis of approximately 580 of the donors used high-throughput TCR beta sequencing to judge whether each TCR beta V gene segment behaved as functional or pseudogenic. Donor age, sex, ethnicity and CMV serostatus were compiled alongside the repertoire data. In a later genetic analysis, genome-wide SNP genotypes for about 65% of the roughly 670 donors were used, and that subset was treated as a discovery cohort. Every repertoire in the discovery cohort had been generated on one and the same sequencing platform. HLA typing included class I and class II loci at four-digit resolution. Typing coverage varied by locus: roughly 629-630 donors for A, B, C, DRB1 and DQB1; more than 500 for DQA1; about 570 for DPA1; some 470 for DPB1. Several DR-DQ haplotypes were handled as single units for association and clustering because linkage in the cohort was strong. Among some 400 genotyped donors of the cohort, an average of around 240,000 unique TCR beta nucleotide sequences was sequenced per donor, of which about 18% were non-productive.

For this clone: What this receptor recognizes is not known. No clone much larger than this one lies a single base away; base qualities are absent.

Libraries were built with the immunoSEQ multiplex PCR assay. A mixture of 60 forward primers for TCR Vbeta segments and 13 reverse primers for TCR Jbeta segments was used in the multiplex PCR. The CDR3 region of rearranged TCR beta genes was amplified from genomic DNA by a multiplex PCR assay. Amplified TCR beta libraries were sequenced as 87-base-pair reads on the Illumina HiSeq System. Regarding the original processing steps: A later analysis tallied 70 million to 100 million unique TCR beta chains across the approximately 670 repertoires, and about 10 million of those chains were shared by two or more donors. Raw reads were error-corrected and collapsed into unique sequences with a nearest-neighbor algorithm that merged closely related sequences to remove PCR and sequencing errors. V, D and J gene segments were assigned by aligning CDR3 sequences to IMGT reference sequences. For a sequence to be retained, a match of at least six nucleotides to both a V gene segment and a J gene segment was required. Rearrangements were classified as productive when the CDR3 lacked stop codons and remained in frame with V and J, and all other rearrangements were classified as non-productive. Following IMGT convention, CDR3 was defined as the stretch from the second conserved V-encoded cysteine to the conserved J-encoded phenylalanine. In an earlier analysis of approximately 500 of the donors, sequences lacking an unambiguous match to a single V gene segment were excluded. In an earlier analysis of around 600 of the donors, V segments were called functional above 56.7% productive rearrangements and were called segregating when the between-donor standard deviation exceeded 5%. A statistical classification framework was developed to diagnose cytomegalovirus status using the catalog of TCR beta chain sequences. In a later analysis, V and J genes were assigned by comparing TCR nucleotide sequences against IMGT/GENE-DB human TR gene sequences. A later analysis assigned CDR3 sequences and most-parsimonious VDJ recombination scenarios with the TCRdist pipeline. In a later analysis, each TCR beta chain was defined by its CDR3 amino acid sequence together with its V-gene family, and reads without a unique V-gene family were excluded. In a later analysis, fewer than 650 highly shared, low-generation-probability nucleotide sequences were removed to address suspected cross-contamination and a sequencing artifact. A later analysis calculated a clonal expansion index for each public chain from normalized within-repertoire ranks of inferred template counts. Generation probabilities in a later analysis came from a VDJ recombination model fitted to out-of-frame rearrangements, and those results were checked against IGoR. In a later analysis, hypergeometric tests were used to score TCR-TCR, TCR-HLA and TCR-CMV co-occurrence, with a repertoire-size bias correction applied to TCR pairs. False discovery rates were estimated in a later analysis by permuting HLA or CMV assignments 20 times. In a later analysis, co-occurring TCRs were grouped using DBSCAN, with TCRdist sequence similarity added in when clustering inside HLA-allele-positive subsets. For co-occurrence clustering, repertoires with fewer than 30,000 or more than 120,000 public chains were excluded, along with roughly 5 repertoires with anomalous nucleotide sharing. TCRdb mirrors the immuneACCESS table, restricted to in-frame sequences. Some clones are absent from its copies; in checked studies, under half trace to an unresolved V gene, and the reason for the others is unknown. That table gives V, J and clone size, and the DNA gave D and trimming. The sample table shows around 70,000 clones, and about 75% are seen once. The top ten hold 4.9% of the sample.

The germline V gene gives CDR1 as MDHEN and CDR2 as SYDVKM. The junction shows trimming of 6 bases on V and 4 bases on J, and the gene matches do not reach 11 bases of it. There are 16 amino acids in the CDR3, from cysteine to phenylalanine inclusive. Solely the CDR3 DNA is kept, with 48 bases framed from the first base. Findings and caveats that apply to the study as a whole: Only TCR beta chains were sequenced in this cohort, and the absence of alpha or paired-chain data limited detectable features. A further reported finding was that TCR beta sequences accurately predicted the HLA-A and HLA-B alleles for most subjects in the first cohort. Because counts were too low, roughly 16 rarely observed V segments, including chromosome 9 orphons, were excluded from the earlier analysis of fewer than 650 of the donors. In a later analysis, around 15,000 TCR beta sequences were associated with specific HLA alleles at a false discovery rate of 0.05. The classifier was reported to diagnose cytomegalovirus status with high specificity and sensitivity in both the original cohort and the validation cohort. Strong co-occurrence of HLA alleles, especially DR and DQ, made assigning TCR associations to individual alleles difficult. Linkage disequilibrium might explain the correlated functional status among segregating V segments, but an unknown experimental factor could not be excluded. An earlier analysis of some 560 of the donors showed that most TCR beta V segments appeared in productive rearrangements either about 87% or about 30% of the time, which broadly matched IMGT annotations. For the cohort, immune exposure information was limited to CMV serostatus. The 87-base-pair reads could not distinguish some IMGT-functional V segments, including TRBV6-2 and TRBV6-3, so those segments were excluded. The authors suggested that the approach could potentially be extended to other disease states and immunological phenotypes. In a later analysis, TCR association rates were found to vary across HLA loci, with the most associated TCRs seen for DRB1 alleles and the fewest for HLA-C alleles. A cluster of highly shared sequence variants was judged likely to be a technical artifact of the sequencing pipeline. A few of the identified cytomegalovirus-associated TCR beta chains were confirmed in vitro to be specific for cytomegalovirus antigens. According to a later analysis, parvovirus B19, influenza, CMV and Epstein-Barr virus appeared linked to several top co-occurrence clusters. Roughly uniform sequencing depth across donors was assumed in presence/absence analyses, although this assumption may not hold. A total of 164 TCR beta chains were listed by the study as associated with cytomegalovirus. While some public TCRs were present in many individuals, most TCR sequences turned up only very rarely across donors. Because some donors lacked HLA typing at each locus, the association tests relied only on the typed subset. Compared with the roughly 700-donor mean, donors in an Asian-associated ancestry cluster had fewer N-insertions in productive TCRs, according to a later genetic analysis. A later genetic analysis associated a missense DCLRE1C variant with V-gene and J-gene trimming of TCR beta chains, and an independent cohort replicated the association. In a later analysis, HLA-associated TCR beta chains showed more clonal expansion and lower generation probabilities than non-associated chains that were equally common. In a later analysis, most CMV-associated TCR beta chains were found to appear HLA-restricted, with HLA associations seemingly driven largely by CMV exposure.

In total, more than 500 healthy bone marrow donors made up the cohort. All cohort members were sampled while nominally healthy, although unrecorded immune exposures were likely present. The donor tested CMV seropositive and was one of the 289 seropositive cohort members. Every donor gave a peripheral blood sample, and the peripheral blood mononuclear cells from that sample were used for TCR beta sequencing. The Qiagen DNeasy Blood Extraction Kit was used to extract genomic DNA from the blood cell samples. The chain couples TRBV28 to TRBJ1-2; a stretch of 10 junction bases matches TRBD1. Sequenced input: PBMCs. This sequence was found in a man aged 55 to 70 in good health and CMV-seropositive. The CDR3 sequence is CASRLPTGTGAYGYTF. The bases read TGTGCCAGCAGATTACCTACCGGGACAGGGGCCTATGGCTACACCTTC.